The 9 T cell receptor beta chains presented below share a single source sample, sequenced in a study of CD8 T cells in ankylosing spondylitis. One entry per CDR3 protein, called by TCRdb with MiXCR from the 5' RACE reads. The sample includes about 69,000 distinct CDR3 sequences, about 5% seen only once; the top ten take 2% to 2.5%. Sequencing was performed on blood, either unsorted or a sorted T cell fraction (not recorded which). The receptors derive from a male donor with ankylosing spondylitis or in good health (not recorded which).

This clonotype was recorded many times. The genes are TRBV20-1 and TRBJ2-7; D may be TRBD1 (5 bases). This CDR3 has 15 amino acids. The V gene lost 1 base and the J gene lost 2 bases, with 15 bases spanning the gap. Germline CDR1 and CDR2: DFQATT and SNEGSKA (reference sequence). The CDR3 reads CSARAGQRGTYEQYF. The CDR3 DNA reads TGCAGTGCTAGAGCAGGGCAGCGAGGCACCTACGAGCAGTACTTC.

This clonotype was found many times. The chain is built from TRBV4-3 and TRBJ1-3; no clear D. Trimming removed 0 bases from V and 2 bases from J, with 11 bases in between. Germline-derived CDR1 and CDR2 are LGHNA and YSLEER. This CDR3 is built from 16 residues. CDR3 region: CASSQDLGLAGNTIYF. The CDR3 DNA is TGCGCCAGCAGCCAAGATCTGGGTTTGGCTGGAAACACCATATATTTT.

Many counts were recorded for this clonotype. The chain couples TRBV24-1 to TRBJ2-4; D might be TRBD2 (6 bases). The V end was cut by 7 bases, the J end by 9 bases, with 9 bases between. This CDR3 spans 11 amino acids. Germline values: CDR1 KGHDR, CDR2 SFDVKD. Here the CDR3 reads CATSHGGIQYF. The CDR3, as DNA: TGTGCCACCAGCCACGGGGGCATTCAGTACTTC.

This clonotype was detected ten times or more. CDR3 DNA sequence: TGCGCCAGCAGCCAGGCACAGGATTCCTATAATTCACCCCTCCACTTT. This gives the protein CASSQAQDSYNSPLHF. The chain joins TRBV4-1 to TRBJ1-6; maybe TRBD1 (5 bases). Germline CDR1 reads MGHRA; CDR2 reads YSYEKL. V lost 3 bases to trimming and J lost 1 base, with 10 bases between them. This CDR3 is built from 16 residues.

In its sample, this clonotype was seen many times. V gene TRBV6-1 combines with J gene TRBJ1-1, with D unresolved. Germline V gene sequence: CDR1 MNHNS, CDR2 SASEGT. CDR3 length: 13 amino acids. V was trimmed by 6 bases and J by 0 bases, leaving 8 bases between them. The CDR3 DNA is TGTGCCAGCAGGGTATCAGTGAACACTGAAGCTTTCTTT. Translating it yields CASRVSVNTEAFF.

This clonotype was recorded at least ten times. The gene calls are TRBV11-2 and TRBJ2-3; 12 bases are shared with TRBD2. J lost 7 bases, V lost 4 bases, and 6 bases had no gene match. CDR3 length equals 15 residues. Germline V lookup: CDR1 SGHAT, CDR2 FQNNGV. CDR3 loop: CASSSLAGGMYTQYF. In DNA form, the CDR3 reads TGTGCCAGCAGCTCGCTAGCGGGGGGGATGTATACGCAGTATTTT.

This clonotype was seen repeatedly, ten times or more. The CDR3 DNA follows: TGTGCCAGCAGCCAAGATGTGAGTGGTGGCTACACCTTC. Its protein is CASSQDVSGGYTF. J is TRBJ1-2 and V is TRBV3-1; unclear D gene. V lost 0 bases and J 7 bases, leaving 9 bases between the germline ends. The germline V gene has CDR1 LGHDT and CDR2 YNNKEL (reference sequence). CDR3 length equals 13 residues. The entire variable domain, with the rest obtained from reference TRBV3-1 and TRBJ1-2, is as follows: DTAVSQTPKYLVTQMGNDKSIKCEQNLGHDTMYWYKQDSKKFLKIMFSYNNKELIINETVPNRFSPKSPDKAHLNLHINSLELGDSAVYFCASSQDVSGGYTFGSGTRLTVV.

This chain connects TRBV18 to TRBJ1-1, with 7 bases that match TRBD1. The ends lost 2 bases at V and 0 bases at J; junction bases unmatched: 9. The germline V gene encodes CDR1 KGHSH and CDR2 LQKENI. The CDR3 length is 17 residues. CDR3 nucleotides: TGTGCCAGCTCACCAATACACGGGACAGCGATGAACACTGAAGCTTTCTTT. This translates into CASSPIHGTAMNTEAFF.

This clonotype was recorded many times. The chain combines TRBV5-4 with TRBJ2-5; perhaps TRBD2 as D (6 bases). Trimming cost V 0 bases and J 10 bases, with 28 bases left between them. CDR1 SGHNT and CDR2 YYREEE come from the germline V gene (reference sequence). This CDR3 spans 18 amino acids. The CDR3 region is CASSLGGGRTALAGDQYF. The CDR3 nucleotides read TGTGCCAGCAGCTTGGGGGGAGGAAGGACCGCGCTAGCTGGGGACCAGTACTTC.